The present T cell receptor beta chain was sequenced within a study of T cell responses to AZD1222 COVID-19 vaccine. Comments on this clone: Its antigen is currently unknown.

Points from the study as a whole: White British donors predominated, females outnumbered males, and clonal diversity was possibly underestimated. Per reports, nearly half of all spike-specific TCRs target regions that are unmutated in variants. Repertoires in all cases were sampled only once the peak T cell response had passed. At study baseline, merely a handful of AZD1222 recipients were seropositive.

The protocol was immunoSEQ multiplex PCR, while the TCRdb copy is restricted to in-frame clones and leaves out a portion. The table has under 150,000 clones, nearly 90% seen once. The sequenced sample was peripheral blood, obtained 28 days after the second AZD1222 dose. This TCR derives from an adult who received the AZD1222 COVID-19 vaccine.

The CDR3 DNA is TGCGCCAGCAGCTTGGCTGGGATAGAGCAGTACTTC. It codes for CASSLAGIEQYF. The gene calls are TRBV5-1 and TRBJ2-7; D call uncertain. CDR1 and CDR2 from the germline V gene are SGHRS and YFSETQ. The V end was cut by 0 bases, the J end by 7 bases, with 8 bases between. The CDR3 spans 12 residues.